The 20 T cell receptor beta chains listed next were all sequenced from one sample in a study of blood T cells in healthy people across ages. A J-beta primer mix and a sample-barcoded 5' primer were used in a second PCR of roughly 6 to 12 cycles. TCRdb fed the 5' RACE reads into MiXCR, producing one record per CDR3 protein. The sample contains 700,000 to 950,000 distinct CDR3 sequences, roughly 60% of which appear only once. What was sequenced was blood. Source of these receptors: a man between 25 and 39 years old in good health.

The rearrangement joins TRBV29-1 to TRBJ2-5; D is perhaps TRBD1 or TRBD2 (5 bases each). V was shortened by 0 bases and J by 0 bases, with 11 bases between the two germline ends. CDR1 and CDR2 (germline): SQVTM, ANQGSEA. The CDR3 loop spans 15 amino acids. CDR3 in amino acids: CSVEDYGADQETQYF. CDR3 DNA sequence: TGCAGCGTTGAAGATTACGGGGCCGACCAAGAGACCCAGTACTTC.

The V call is TRBV3-1, the J call TRBJ2-1; 8 bases match TRBD2. Germline trimming cut 4 bases from V and 2 bases from J; bases unmatched to any gene: 4. Germline V gene sequence: CDR1 LGHDT, CDR2 YNNKEL (reference sequence). This CDR3 region has 15 residues. The CDR3 is CASSPQRGTYNEQFF. In DNA form, the CDR3 reads TGTGCCAGCAGCCCCCAGCGGGGGACCTACAATGAGCAGTTCTTC.

The chain combines TRBV4-3 with TRBJ2-1; D perhaps matches TRBD2 (5 bases). The germline V gene has CDR1 LGHNA and CDR2 YSLEER. This CDR3 has 15 amino acids. V dropped 0 bases and J dropped 4 bases, with 10 bases sitting between them. In DNA form, the CDR3 reads TGCGCCAGCAGCCAAGATTCAGCGGAATACAATGAGCAGTTCTTC. The encoded protein is CASSQDSAEYNEQFF.

This sequence joins TRBV29-1 and TRBJ2-3, with a possible D match to TRBD2 (6 bases). Germline loops: CDR1 SQVTM, CDR2 ANQGSEA. This CDR3 is built from 14 residues. The ends were cut back, 6 bases at V and 0 bases at J, with 13 bases in the middle. The CDR3 sequence: CSVPGLTSTDTQYF. The CDR3 DNA follows: TGCAGCGTACCGGGACTTACTAGCACAGATACGCAGTATTTT.

The sample holds a few counts of this clonotype. This chain links TRBV20-1 with TRBJ2-7; tentative D call: TRBD1 (6 bases). With 2 bases removed from V and 3 bases from J, the gap between germline ends came to 11 bases. The CDR3 runs 13 residues. Germline assignment: CDR1 DFQATT and CDR2 SNEGSKA (reference sequence). The CDR3 spells CSARLPGVYEQYF. The CDR3 DNA reads as TGCAGTGCTAGATTACCAGGGGTCTACGAGCAGTACTTC.

This chain uses TRBV28 with TRBJ2-7; a possible D gene is TRBD1 (6 bases). V lost 5 bases and J lost 2, with 16 bases in between. The germline gives CDR1 MDHEN, CDR2 SYDVKM. This CDR3 spans 15 amino acids. In DNA, the CDR3 is TGTGCCAGCAGTCCGGGCCAGGGGAGTCCCTACGAGCAGTACTTC. It is translated as CASSPGQGSPYEQYF.

A word on this clonotype: An end of the junction does not agree with germline; a read error may underlie this. The CDR3 DNA sequence: TGTGCCAACAGCCACTGGGGGGCTGGAGATACGCAGTATTTT. Amino acids: CANSHWGAGDTQYF. The chain couples TRBV4-2 to TRBJ2-3; D could derive from TRBD1 or TRBD2 (6 bases each). The germline gives CDR1 LGHNA, CDR2 YNFKEQ. The CDR3 contains 14 residues.

This clonotype was seen a single time. This chain joins TRBV5-5 and TRBJ2-7, with TRBD2 as a possible D gene (7 bases). The germline V gene has CDR1 SGHKS and CDR2 YYEKEE (reference sequence). V gave up 1 base and J gave up 0 bases, with 17 bases separating them. The CDR3 loop spans 17 amino acids. The CDR3 protein is CASSLLTGGRSSYEQYF. CDR3 DNA sequence: TGTGCCAGCAGCTTGTTAACGGGGGGCCGGAGCTCCTACGAGCAGTACTTC. Full variable domain (missing parts from reference TRBV5-5 and TRBJ2-7): DAGVTQSPTHLIKTRGQQVTLRCSPISGHKSVSWYQQVLGQGPQFIFQYYEKEERGRGNFPDRFSARQFPNYSSELNVNALLLGDSALYLCASSLLTGGRSSYEQYFGPGTRLTVT.

This clonotype has more than one count but fewer than ten. V and J are TRBV12-3 or TRBV12-4 and TRBJ2-5, with D uncertain. The germline V and J ends were trimmed by 6 bases and 5 bases, with 13 bases remaining between them. The CDR3 has 13 amino acids. This CDR3 reads CASSSYKIETQYF. The CDR3 DNA follows: TGTGCCAGCAGCTCATACAAGATCGAGACCCAGTACTTC.

The chain uses TRBV7-2 and TRBJ1-2; maybe TRBD1 (6 bases). The CDR3 length is 14 residues. CDR1 SGHTA and CDR2 FQGNSA come from the germline V gene. V was cut by 0 bases and J by 5 bases, with 10 bases left in between. For the CDR3, the DNA is TGTGCCAGCAGCTTAGCAACCAGGGGATATGGCTACACCTTC. This codes for CASSLATRGYGYTF.

The gene calls are TRBV3-1 and TRBJ1-1; possibly TRBD1 for D (6 bases). The germline V gene has CDR1 LGHDT and CDR2 YNNKEL (reference sequence). With 1 base removed from V and 5 bases from J, the gap between germline ends came to 17 bases. This CDR3 region has 16 residues. The chain's CDR3 is CASSQGSGANPTEAFF. The CDR3 nucleotides are TGTGCCAGCAGCCAAGGATCAGGGGCGAATCCAACTGAAGCTTTCTTT. The full variable domain, completed using reference TRBV3-1 and TRBJ1-1, is DTAVSQTPKYLVTQMGNDKSIKCEQNLGHDTMYWYKQDSKKFLKIMFSYNNKELIINETVPNRFSPKSPDKAHLNLHINSLELGDSAVYFCASSQGSGANPTEAFFGQGTRLTVV.

The rearrangement joins TRBV25-1 to TRBJ2-1; no reliable D call. From germline, CDR1 is MGHDK and CDR2 SYGVNS. The V end lost 5 bases, the J end lost 13 bases, and 18 bases lay between the germline ends. This CDR3 is 13 amino acids long. CDR3 bases: TGTGCCAGCAGTATGGCGGCTCAAGAGACCCAGTTCTTC. This sequence encodes CASSMAAQETQFF. The full variable domain, its missing parts supplied by reference TRBV25-1 and TRBJ2-1, is EADIYQTPRYLVIGTGKKITLECSQTMGHDKMYWYQQDPGMELHLIHYSYGVNSTEKGDLSSESTVSRIRTEHFPLTLESARPSHTSQYLCASSMAAQETQFFGPGTRLTVL.

This clonotype was recorded only once. This chain's CDR3 is CASSYDGGRGEKLFF. The CDR3 region has the DNA TGTGCCAGCAGTTACGATGGGGGGCGCGGAGAAAAACTGTTTTTT. The chain employs TRBV6-5 and TRBJ1-4; weak D call: TRBD1 (6 bases). The V gene lost 2 bases and the J gene lost 8 bases, with 15 bases spanning the gap. CDR1 MNHEY and CDR2 SVGAGI come from the germline V gene. The CDR3 sequence is 15 residues long.

In its sample, this clonotype was seen once. The chain recombines TRBV5-5 with TRBJ2-5, with 7 bases lining up with TRBD2. V dropped 4 bases and J dropped 4; count of bases not matched to a gene: 10. The CDR3 has 15 amino acids. Germline V CDR1 and CDR2: SGHKS, YYEKEE (reference sequence). The CDR3 DNA reads as TGTGCCAGCAGCGGGGGAGGGACCCCCGGAGAGACCCAGTACTTC. Translated: CASSGGGTPGETQYF.

This clonotype has a single count. V gene TRBV20-1 combines with J gene TRBJ2-7; possible D gene TRBD1, 5 bases. The CDR3 runs to 10 residues. From germline, CDR1 is DFQATT and CDR2 SNEGSKA (reference sequence). The CDR3, as DNA: TGCAGGGTTGACAGCTACGAGCAGTACTTC. Protein sequence: CRVDSYEQYF.

The rearrangement links TRBV20-1 to TRBJ2-5; D is unclear. TRBJ2-7 explains the end of the DNA better; the J call may be wrong. This CDR3 region has 12 residues. Germline CDR1 reads DFQATT; CDR2 reads SNEGSKA (reference sequence). The CDR3 DNA is TGCAGTACTGGAGATCGTGGATACGAGCAGTACTTC. Its translation is CSTGDRGYEQYF.

The gene calls are TRBV6-5 and TRBJ1-2, with 7 bases fitting TRBD1. The germline CDR1 and CDR2 sequences are MNHEY and SVGAGI. V dropped 0 bases and J dropped 4; count of bases not matched to a gene: 5. The CDR3 sequence is 15 residues long. The CDR3 protein is CASSYSIGGSYGYTF. CDR3 sequence (DNA): TGTGCCAGCAGTTACTCGATAGGGGGCTCCTATGGCTACACCTTC.

This clonotype was observed a few times. The V and J genes are TRBV5-1 and TRBJ2-1; 15 bases agree with TRBD2. Germline loops: CDR1 SGHRS, CDR2 YFSETQ. The CDR3 extends over 17 amino acids. V gave up 5 bases and J gave up 8 bases; unmatched junction bases: 11. The CDR3, as DNA: TGCGCCAGCAGATCGGGGACTAGCGGGGGGAATTCGGATGAGCAGTTCTTC. Translating it yields CASRSGTSGGNSDEQFF. Based on the CDR3 plus reference TRBV5-1 and TRBJ2-1, the full variable domain is KAGVTQTPRYLIKTRGQQVTLSCSPISGHRSVSWYQQTPGQGLQFLFEYFSETQRNKGNFPGRFSGRQFSNSRSEMNVSTLELGDSALYLCASRSGTSGGNSDEQFFGPGTRLTVL.

This clonotype was seen only once. V and J are TRBV6-2 or TRBV6-3 and TRBJ2-1; 9 bases are a match to TRBD2. V trimming: 3 bases; J trimming: 5 bases; junction bases outside the gene matches: 14. Germline loops: CDR1 MNHEY, CDR2 SVGEGT. The CDR3 totals 18 residues. CDR3 residues: CASSYPSQASGINNEQFF. The CDR3 nucleotides are TGTGCCAGCAGTTATCCATCCCAGGCTAGCGGGATTAACAATGAGCAGTTCTTC.

This chain uses TRBV7-2 with TRBJ1-1, with unresolved D. Germline CDR1 SGHTA, CDR2 FQGNSA. V was trimmed by 5 bases and J by 4 bases, leaving 11 bases between them. The CDR3 totals 13 residues. DNA of the CDR3: TGTGCCAGCAGCCCCGGGAGGGCCACTGAAGCTTTCTTT. It is translated as CASSPGRATEAFF. Full variable domain (rest looked up from reference TRBV7-2 and TRBJ1-1): GAGVSQSPSNKVTEKGKDVELRCDPISGHTALYWYRQSLGQGLEFLIYFQGNSAPDKSGLPSDRFSAERTGGSVSTLTIQRTQQEDSAVYLCASSPGRATEAFFGQGTRLTVV.